The rows below give T cell receptor beta chains drawn from one sample of a study of T cell responses to AZD1222 COVID-19 vaccine. The method was immunoSEQ multiplex PCR; TCRdb's version includes in-frame clones alone and lacks a portion of them. The profile shows over 35,000 clones, just under 80% of them singletons. The input for sequencing was peripheral blood, taken 28 days after the second dose of the MenACWY control vaccine. These TCRs come from an adult who received the MenACWY meningococcal vaccine as a control. CDR3s include the opening cysteine and the closing phenylalanine or tryptophan. Each record gives: J gene, clone size, V gene, D gene, CDR3 DNA, CDR3 protein. D genes are given only for firm matches. Only some rows state a clone size, as once, few, many or a class for expanded clones.

>TRBJ2-1|NA|TRBV19|TRBD1
TGTGCCAGTTCACGGGACAGGGGCGATGAGCAGTTCTTC
CASSRDRGDEQFF
>TRBJ1-1|NA|TRBV18|NA
TGTGCCAGCTCACCACGTACGGCGAACACTGAAGCTTTCTTT
CASSPRTANTEAFF
>TRBJ1-2|NA|TRBV25-1|NA
TGTGCCCACGGGGGGGCCGGCTTGTATGGCTACACCTTC
CAHGGAGLYGYTF
>TRBJ2-1|NA|TRBV2|NA
TGTGCCAGCAGAGAGGACCCCTCCTACAATGAGCAGTTCTTC
CASREDPSYNEQFF
>TRBJ1-4|NA|TRBV13|NA
TGTGCCAGCAGCTTAGTTGGCCAGGGCAACGAAAAACTGTTTTTT
CASSLVGQGNEKLFF
>TRBJ2-3|NA|TRBV12-3/TRBV12-4|NA
TGTGCCAGCAGTTTGGCGGATACGCAGTATTTT
CASSLADTQYF
>TRBJ1-3|NA|TRBV28|NA
TGTGCCAGCAGAGGCGTCCGACCGTCTGGAAACACCATATATTTT
CASRGVRPSGNTIYF
>TRBJ1-2|NA|TRBV3-1/TRBV3-2|TRBD1
TGTGCCAGCAGCCAAGAGGGACAGGTGCGTGGCTACACCTTC
CASSQEGQVRGYTF
>TRBJ2-2|NA|TRBV10-1|TRBD1
TGCGCCACTACTCCGGGACAGGGCCACACCGGGGAGCTGTTTTTT
CATTPGQGHTGELFF
>TRBJ2-3|NA|TRBV19|NA
TGTGCCAGTAGTATAGGACAGAAAGATACGCAGTATTTT
CASSIGQKDTQYF
>TRBJ1-2|few|TRBV5-4|NA
TGTGCCAGCAGCTTGGTTCAATCTCGGTATGGCTACACCTTC
CASSLVQSRYGYTF
>TRBJ2-1|NA|TRBV9|TRBD2
TGTGCCAGCAGCGTAGGGCTAGCGGGTCGGATCTACAATGAGCAGTTCTTC
CASSVGLAGRIYNEQFF
>TRBJ2-5|NA|TRBV6-5|NA
TGTGCCAGCAGTTACTCGGTCACGGGGGGCCAGGAGACCCAGTACTTC
CASSYSVTGGQETQYF
>TRBJ1-1|few|TRBV28|NA
TGTGCCAGCAGTTTTAGCTTTTTGCTTGGTTCTCCGGAAGCTTTCTTT
CASSFSFLLGSPEAFF
>TRBJ2-3|NA|TRBV7-9|NA
TGTGCCAGCAGCCTCAGCACAGATACGCAGTATTTT
CASSLSTDTQYF
>TRBJ2-1|NA|TRBV5-1|NA
TGCGCCAGCAGGGCGGGTTTTGAGCAGTTCTTC
CASRAGFEQFF
>TRBJ2-1|NA|TRBV15|TRBD1
TGTGCCACCAGCTCCCGTCGAGACAGGGGGGCGAACAATGAGCAGTTCTTC
CATSSRRDRGANNEQFF
>TRBJ1-2|NA|TRBV6-1|NA
TGTGCCAGCAGTGAAGCTGGCGACGGCTATGGCTACACCTTC
CASSEAGDGYGYTF
>TRBJ1-1|NA|TRBV10-3|TRBD1
TGTGCCATCCGGACCGGGACAGTGAACACTGAAGCTTTCTTT
CAIRTGTVNTEAFF
>TRBJ1-5|NA|TRBV20-1|NA
TGCAGTGCTAGTGGGGGGGTATCGGTCAATCAGCCCCAGCATTTT
CSASGGVSVNQPQHF
>TRBJ2-2|NA|TRBV2|TRBD2
TGTGCCAGCAGTGTTGCCAGCGGGGCAAACACCGGGGAGCTGTTTTTT
CASSVASGANTGELFF
>TRBJ1-1|NA|TRBV15|TRBD1
TGTGCCACGGGACAGGTGGCGACTGAAGCTTTCTTT
CATGQVATEAFF
>TRBJ1-3|NA|TRBV20-1|NA
TGCAGTGCTAGTCCGGGGGGGGGAAACACCATATATTTT
CSASPGGGNTIYF
>TRBJ1-6|NA|TRBV30|NA
TGTGCCTGGAGTGGCGACAGATTAGGAAGGGCGGATTCACCCCTCCACTTT
CAWSGDRLGRADSPLHF
>TRBJ1-6|once|TRBV25-1|NA
TGTGCCAGCAGGGCGGACAGTTGGAAATCACCCCTCCACTTT
CASRADSWKSPLHF
>TRBJ2-7|NA|TRBV15|TRBD2
TGTGCCACCAGCAGAGAGACTAGCGGGAGGTACGAGCAGTACTTC
CATSRETSGRYEQYF
>TRBJ1-5|few|TRBV7-9|NA
TGTGCCAGCAGCTTAATAGGTCAGCCCCAGCATTTT
CASSLIGQPQHF
>TRBJ1-5|NA|TRBV4-1|TRBD1
TGCGCCAGCAGCCCCGGACAGGGGGCAATAGGTCAGCCCCAGCATTTT
CASSPGQGAIGQPQHF
>TRBJ1-4|NA|TRBV28|NA
TGTGCCAGCAGATCAACTAATGAAAAACTGTTTTTT
CASRSTNEKLFF
>TRBJ1-5|NA|TRBV28|NA
TGTGCCAGCAGTCCCCAGGGAGGGGGCAATCAGCCCCAGCATTTT
CASSPQGGGNQPQHF
>TRBJ2-5|NA|TRBV28|TRBD2
TGTGCCAGCAGTTTGGGGGGGACGTACCAAGAGACCCAGTACTTC
CASSLGGTYQETQYF
>TRBJ1-5|NA|TRBV7-2|TRBD1
TGTGCCAGCAGCTTAGGGACAGGGGGCCGTCAGCCCCAGCATTTT
CASSLGTGGRQPQHF
>TRBJ2-1|few|TRBV9|TRBD2
TGTGCCAGCAGCCTACTAGCGGGAAGATACAATGAGCAGTTCTTC
CASSLLAGRYNEQFF
>TRBJ1-2|few|TRBV3-1/TRBV3-2|NA
TGTGCCAGCAGCCAAGTTCGGGAAGGGGTGCCCGGGGGTGGCTACACCTTC
CASSQVREGVPGGGYTF
>TRBJ2-3|NA|TRBV5-6|NA
TGTGCCAGCAGCCTGCAGGGGTTCCGCACAGATACGCAGTATTTT
CASSLQGFRTDTQYF
>TRBJ2-5|NA|TRBV3-1/TRBV3-2|TRBD2
TGTGCCAGCAGCCAGACCGGGAGGGGCGAGACCCAGTACTTC
CASSQTGRGETQYF
>TRBJ2-1|NA|TRBV27|TRBD1
TGTGCCAGCAGTTCCATAACTCGACAGGGGGCGCCCAATGAGCAGTTCTTC
CASSSITRQGAPNEQFF
>TRBJ2-7|NA|TRBV28|TRBD2
TGTGCCAGCAGTCTTCTCCAGAGAGCGGGAGGCCTCTACGAGCAGTACTTC
CASSLLQRAGGLYEQYF
>TRBJ2-1|NA|TRBV10-3|TRBD1
TGTGCCATCAGGAGACAGGGCTATGAGCAGTTCTTC
CAIRRQGYEQFF
>TRBJ1-1|NA|TRBV10-3|NA
TGTGCCATCAGTGAGTCATTAGGGACGGGGAACACTGAAGCTTTCTTT
CAISESLGTGNTEAFF
>TRBJ2-5|NA|TRBV18|TRBD1
TGTGCCAGCTCACAGCAACAGGGGGCAGGGGAGACCCAGTACTTC
CASSQQQGAGETQYF
>TRBJ1-1|NA|TRBV30|NA
TGTGCCTGGAGTTTAGGAATCGGGACTGAAGCTTTCTTT
CAWSLGIGTEAFF
>TRBJ1-5|once|TRBV19|TRBD1
TGTGCCAGTAGTATCGGAGGACAGGGCTATCAGCCCCAGCATTTT
CASSIGGQGYQPQHF
>TRBJ2-1|NA|TRBV11-1|TRBD1
TGTGCCAGCAGTCACAGGGGGAACTACAATGAGCAGTTCTTC
CASSHRGNYNEQFF
>TRBJ1-1|NA|TRBV5-1|NA
TGCGCCAGCAGCCCACTCTCGAACACTGAAGCTTTCTTT
CASSPLSNTEAFF
>TRBJ2-2|NA|TRBV5-1|NA
TGCGCCAGCAGCCAGGGACTGGGCCTGATCGTGGCGAACACCGGGGAGCTGTTTTTT
CASSQGLGLIVANTGELFF
>TRBJ1-2|few|TRBV30|NA
TGTGCCTGGAGGGGAGGGGGAGCATATGGCTACACCTTC
CAWRGGGAYGYTF